These 8 T cell receptor beta chains originate from one sample sequenced in a study of blood T cell repertoires in COVID-19. TCRdb keeps only in-frame clones here, not all; method: immunoSEQ multiplex PCR. The table has 55,000 to 65,000 clones, more than 75% seen once. Sequenced: peripheral blood. The receptor source for this set is a human donor in a cohort sampled during active COVID-19.

The gene calls are TRBV7-2 and TRBJ2-3; no clear D gene. V was clipped by 5 bases and J by 3 bases, with 15 bases between them. This CDR3 spans 15 amino acids. The germline V gene has CDR1 SGHTA and CDR2 FQGNSA. CDR3 DNA sequence: TGTGCCAGCAGCCTAACCGGCAGGCCAACAGATACGCAGTATTTT. This sequence encodes CASSLTGRPTDTQYF.

The chain couples TRBV5-4 to TRBJ1-1; 8 nucleotides line up with TRBD1. The V and J ends lost 4 bases and 4 bases, in that order; junction bases with no gene match: 6. This CDR3 is 14 amino acids long. Germline V gene data show CDR1 as SGHNT and CDR2 as YYREEE (reference sequence). The CDR3 region has the DNA TGTGCCAGCAGCCCCACAGGGGGGGCCACTGAAGCTTTCTTT. Encoded protein: CASSPTGGATEAFF.

The CDR3 reads CASRDFFSGNTIYF. The DNA for the CDR3 is TGCGCCAGCAGGGACTTTTTCTCTGGAAACACCATATATTTT. The V gene is TRBV5-1, the J gene TRBJ1-3; D gene ambiguous. CDR1 SGHRS and CDR2 YFSETQ come from the germline V gene. The V end was cut by 5 bases, the J end by 0 bases, with 9 bases between. There are 14 residues in the CDR3.

This clone was detected a few times. The V and J genes are TRBV2 and TRBJ1-1; unclear D gene. Germline CDR1 SNHLY, CDR2 FYNNEI. The CDR3 runs 11 residues. Trimming shortened V by 6 bases and J by 10 bases, and 12 bases separated the two germline ends. Written as DNA, the CDR3 is TGTGCCAGCAGCGAGGCTCGGGGAGCTTTCTTT. Its translation: CASSEARGAFF.

This clone appeared a few times. The gene calls are TRBV7-2 and TRBJ1-6, with no clear D. The ends were cut back, 2 bases at V and 7 bases at J, with 9 bases in the middle. Germline V lookup: CDR1 SGHTA, CDR2 FQGNSA. The CDR3 length is 14 residues. In DNA form, the CDR3 reads TGTGCCAGCAGCTTACCACAGCTAAATTCACCCCTCCACTTT. It specifies CASSLPQLNSPLHF.

The genes are TRBV6-5 and TRBJ2-5; D possibly corresponds to TRBD1 (6 bases). The ends were cut back, 7 bases at V and 4 bases at J, with 13 bases in the middle. From germline, CDR1 is MNHEY and CDR2 SVGAGI. The CDR3 has 13 amino acids. The CDR3 region is CASKLPTGETQYF. In nucleotides, the CDR3 is TGTGCCAGCAAACTCCCGACAGGAGAGACCCAGTACTTC.

This chain uses TRBV9 with TRBJ2-2; 9 nucleotides match TRBD1. The germline V gene encodes CDR1 SGDLS and CDR2 YYNGEE. The CDR3 length is 17 residues. The J segment lost 7 bases and the V segment lost 3 bases, leaving 13 bases of the junction unmatched. This CDR3 reads CASSEKDGTGTSGELFF. The CDR3, as DNA: TGTGCCAGCAGCGAGAAAGACGGGACAGGGACAAGCGGGGAGCTGTTTTTT.

The CDR3 sequence: CASSPRDYGYTF. The CDR3 DNA reads TGTGCCAGCAGCCCCCGGGACTATGGCTACACCTTC. This sequence joins TRBV5-4 and TRBJ1-2; D remains ambiguous. Germline V CDR1 and CDR2: SGHNT, YYREEE (reference sequence). The CDR3 covers 12 residues. Trimming shortened V by 4 bases and J by 3 bases, and 7 bases separated the two germline ends.